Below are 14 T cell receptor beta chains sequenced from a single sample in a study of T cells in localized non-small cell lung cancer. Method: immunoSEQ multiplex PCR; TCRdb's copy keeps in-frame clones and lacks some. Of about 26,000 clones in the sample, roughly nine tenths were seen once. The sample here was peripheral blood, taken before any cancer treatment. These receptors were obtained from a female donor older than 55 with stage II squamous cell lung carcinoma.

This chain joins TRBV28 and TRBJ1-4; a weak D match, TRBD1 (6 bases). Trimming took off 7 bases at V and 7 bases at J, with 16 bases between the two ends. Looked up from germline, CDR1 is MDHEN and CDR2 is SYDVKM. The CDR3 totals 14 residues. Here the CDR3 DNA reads TGTGCCAGCACGTCAGCAGGGGCGGCTGAAAAACTGTTTTTT. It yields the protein CASTSAGAAEKLFF.

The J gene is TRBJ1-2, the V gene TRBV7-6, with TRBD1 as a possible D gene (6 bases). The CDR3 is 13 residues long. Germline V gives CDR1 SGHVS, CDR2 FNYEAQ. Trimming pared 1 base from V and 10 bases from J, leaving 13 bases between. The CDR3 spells CASSLVGQNFYTF. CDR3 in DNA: TGTGCCAGCAGCTTAGTAGGACAGAACTTCTACACCTTC.

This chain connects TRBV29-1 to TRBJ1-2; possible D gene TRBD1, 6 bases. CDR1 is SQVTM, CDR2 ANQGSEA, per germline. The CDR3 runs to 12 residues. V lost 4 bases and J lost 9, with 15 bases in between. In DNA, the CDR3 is TGCAGCGTTGGGGACACGACAAGGAGCTACACCTTC. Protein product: CSVGDTTRSYTF.

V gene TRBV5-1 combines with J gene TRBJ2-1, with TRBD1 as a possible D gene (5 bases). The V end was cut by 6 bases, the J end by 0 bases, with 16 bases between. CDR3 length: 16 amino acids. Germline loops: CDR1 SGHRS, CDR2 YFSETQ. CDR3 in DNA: TGCGCCAGCAAGCAGGGTTCCCCCAGCTCCTACAATGAGCAGTTCTTC. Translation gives CASKQGSPSSYNEQFF.

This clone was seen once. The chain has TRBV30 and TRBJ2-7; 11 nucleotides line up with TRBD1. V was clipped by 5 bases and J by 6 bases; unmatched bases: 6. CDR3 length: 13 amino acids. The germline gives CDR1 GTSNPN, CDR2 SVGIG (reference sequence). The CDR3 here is CAWARTGGFEQYF. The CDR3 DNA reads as TGTGCCTGGGCCCGGACAGGGGGCTTCGAGCAGTACTTC.

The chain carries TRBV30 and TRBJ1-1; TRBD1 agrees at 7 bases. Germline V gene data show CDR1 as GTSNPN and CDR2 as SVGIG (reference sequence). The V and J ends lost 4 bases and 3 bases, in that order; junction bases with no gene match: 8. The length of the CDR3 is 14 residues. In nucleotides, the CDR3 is TGTGCCTGGACAAGGACAGGTCTGGACACTGAAGCTTTCTTT. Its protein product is CAWTRTGLDTEAFF. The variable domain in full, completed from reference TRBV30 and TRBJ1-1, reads SQTIHQWPATLVQPVGSPLSLECTVEGTSNPNLYWYRQAAGRGLQLLFYSVGIGQISSEVPQNLSASRPQDRQFILSSKKLLLSDSGFYLCAWTRTGLDTEAFFGQGTRLTVV.

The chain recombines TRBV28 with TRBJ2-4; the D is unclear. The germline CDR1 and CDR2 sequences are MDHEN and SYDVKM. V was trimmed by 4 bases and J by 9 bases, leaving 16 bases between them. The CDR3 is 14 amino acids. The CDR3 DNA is TGTGCCAGCAGTTCTCCTAGAGGTTCGAGCATTCAGTACTTC. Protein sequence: CASSSPRGSSIQYF. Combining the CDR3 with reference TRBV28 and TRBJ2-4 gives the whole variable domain DVKVTQSSRYLVKRTGEKVFLECVQDMDHENMFWYRQDPGLGLRLIYFSYDVKMKEKGDIPEGYSVSREKKERFSLILESASTNQTSMYLCASSSPRGSSIQYFGAGTRLSVL.

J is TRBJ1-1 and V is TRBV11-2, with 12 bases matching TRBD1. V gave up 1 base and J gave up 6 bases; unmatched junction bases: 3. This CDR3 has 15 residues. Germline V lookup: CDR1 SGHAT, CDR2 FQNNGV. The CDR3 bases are TGTGCCAGCAGCTTAGGGGGACAGGGGGCGGCTGAAGCTTTCTTT. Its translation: CASSLGGQGAAEAFF.

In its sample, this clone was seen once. The CDR3 DNA is TGTGCCAGCAGCCCGCAAGATGAAAAACTGTTTTTT. Protein product: CASSPQDEKLFF. The rearrangement uses TRBV7-9 and TRBJ1-4; no clear D. CDR1 and CDR2 (germline): SEHNR, FQNEAQ (reference sequence). Between the trimmed V and J ends, which lost 5 bases and 6 bases, there was a span of 7 bases. This CDR3 comprises 12 residues.

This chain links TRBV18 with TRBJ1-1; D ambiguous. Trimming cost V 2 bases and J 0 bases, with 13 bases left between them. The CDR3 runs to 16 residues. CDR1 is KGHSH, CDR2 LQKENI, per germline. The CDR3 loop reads CASSPSEGEMNTEAFF. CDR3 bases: TGTGCCAGCTCACCAAGTGAGGGAGAGATGAACACTGAAGCTTTCTTT.

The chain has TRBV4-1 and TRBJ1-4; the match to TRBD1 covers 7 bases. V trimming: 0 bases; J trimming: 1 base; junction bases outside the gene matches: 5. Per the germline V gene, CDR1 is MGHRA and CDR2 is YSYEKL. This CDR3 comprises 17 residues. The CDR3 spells CASSQEVAGGTNEKLFF. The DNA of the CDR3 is TGCGCCAGCAGCCAAGAAGTCGCAGGGGGAACTAATGAAAAACTGTTTTTT.

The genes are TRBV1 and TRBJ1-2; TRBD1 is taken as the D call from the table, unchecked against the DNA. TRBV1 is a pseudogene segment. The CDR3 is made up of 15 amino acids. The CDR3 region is CTSIRSRDRGLGYTF. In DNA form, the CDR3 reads TGCACCAGCATCCGATCCAGGGACAGGGGGCTAGGCTACACCTTC.

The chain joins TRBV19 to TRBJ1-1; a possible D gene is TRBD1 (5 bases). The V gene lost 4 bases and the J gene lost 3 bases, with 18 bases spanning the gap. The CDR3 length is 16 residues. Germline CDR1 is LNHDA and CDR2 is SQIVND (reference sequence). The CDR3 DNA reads TGTGCCAGTAGTAGGGGGATCGGGACGCGCGACACTGAAGCTTTCTTT. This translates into CASSRGIGTRDTEAFF.

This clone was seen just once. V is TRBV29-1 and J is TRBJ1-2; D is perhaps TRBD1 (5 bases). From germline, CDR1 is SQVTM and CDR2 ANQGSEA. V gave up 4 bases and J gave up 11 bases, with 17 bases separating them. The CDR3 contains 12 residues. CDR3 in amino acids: CSVVSPDSGYTF. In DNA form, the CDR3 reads TGCAGCGTTGTGTCCCCAGACAGCGGGTACACCTTC.